What follows is one T cell receptor (beta chain) and its context. Addition of a universal primer site occurred through template switching, and cDNA carried unique molecular identifiers. Each CDR3 protein gets one entry after TCRdb re-called the 5' RACE reads with MiXCR. The data hold more than 250,000 distinct CDR3 sequences, with under 9% observed a single time. The data belong to a study of identical twins. V lost 5 bases and J 7 bases, leaving 18 bases between the germline ends. The germline CDR1 and CDR2 sequences are MGHDK and SYGVNS. The CDR3 loop spans 15 amino acids. The sample was also reused in another study, on yellow fever vaccine responses in identical twins.

The sequence derives from a young woman in good health. V gene TRBV25-1 combines with J gene TRBJ2-1; the D gene is possibly TRBD2 (5 bases). The sequenced sample was memory (CD45RO+) T cells sorted from blood. DNA for the CDR3: TGTGCCAGCAGTAAGAGGGAGATGGTGTCTAATGAGCAGTTCTTC. Amino acids: CASSKREMVSNEQFF.